This TCR beta chain was profiled in a study of a mutant IDH1 vaccine in newly diagnosed glioma. Overall study findings and caveats: Immune responses induced by the vaccine were seen in around 92% of patients, spanning multiple MHC alleles.

The CDR3 is made up of 14 amino acids. V was cut by 4 bases and J by 5 bases, with 14 bases left in between. CDR1 is SNHLY and CDR2 is FYNNEI in the germline V gene. Using immunoSEQ multiplex PCR, the repertoire was profiled, and TCRdb retains in-frame clones only, with some absent. The top ten hold approximately 25% of the sample, which has tens of thousands of clones, roughly 78% seen once. Remarks on this clone: Its specificity is not known.

Specified time point: week 11, during vaccination. Vaccination comprised doses that each held 300 ug of mutant IDH1 20-mer peptide, plus topical imiquimod. The sample in question was PBMCs, obtained from a glioma patient whose treatment included an IDH1 peptide vaccine. V gene TRBV2 combines with J gene TRBJ1-2; the D is unclear. The receptor was derived from a man aged 30 to 39 with glioma. The CDR3 loop reads CASSVAGPDYGYTF. The CDR3 DNA reads as TGTGCCAGCAGTGTGGCCGGGCCTGATTATGGCTACACCTTC.